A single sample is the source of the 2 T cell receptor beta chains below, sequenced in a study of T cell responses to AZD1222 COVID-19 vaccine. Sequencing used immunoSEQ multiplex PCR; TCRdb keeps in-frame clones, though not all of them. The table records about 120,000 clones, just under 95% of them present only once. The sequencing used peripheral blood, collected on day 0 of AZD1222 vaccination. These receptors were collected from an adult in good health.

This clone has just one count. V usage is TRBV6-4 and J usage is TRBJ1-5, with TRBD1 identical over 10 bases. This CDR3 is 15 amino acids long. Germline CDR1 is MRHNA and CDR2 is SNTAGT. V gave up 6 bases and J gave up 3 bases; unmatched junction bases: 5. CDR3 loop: CASRRGQGNNQPQHF. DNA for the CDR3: TGTGCCAGCAGAAGGGGACAGGGGAACAATCAGCCCCAGCATTTT.

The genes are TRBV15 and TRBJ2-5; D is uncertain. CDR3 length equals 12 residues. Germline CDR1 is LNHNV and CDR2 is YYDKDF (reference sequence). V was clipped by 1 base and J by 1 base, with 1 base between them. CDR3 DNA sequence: TGTGCCACCAGCAGAGTCCAAGAGACCCAGTACTTC. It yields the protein CATSRVQETQYF.